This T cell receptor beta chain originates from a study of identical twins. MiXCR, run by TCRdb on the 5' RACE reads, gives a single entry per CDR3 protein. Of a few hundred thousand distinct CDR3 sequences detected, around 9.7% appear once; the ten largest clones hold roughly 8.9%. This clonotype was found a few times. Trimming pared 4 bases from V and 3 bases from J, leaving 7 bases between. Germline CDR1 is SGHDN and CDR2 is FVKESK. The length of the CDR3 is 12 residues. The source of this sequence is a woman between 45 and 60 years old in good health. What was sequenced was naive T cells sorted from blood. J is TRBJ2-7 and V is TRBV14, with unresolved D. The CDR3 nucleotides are TGTGCCAGCAGCCCCTCCCACTACGAGCAGTACTTC. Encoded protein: CASSPSHYEQYF.